These T cell receptor beta chains were read from a single sample in a study of early T cells in non-severe SARS-CoV-2 infection. TCRdb re-derived calls from the 5' RACE reads in MiXCR, one entry per CDR3 protein. The table records 69,000 or so distinct CDR3 sequences, 3.5% to 6% of them present only once. The source was whole blood, collected at baseline. The receptor set was obtained from an adult who was a healthcare worker with PCR-confirmed SARS-CoV-2 infection or an uninfected control (not recorded which). The donor label of this sample is uncertain. Each CDR3 is given with its conserved first and last residue. Each record gives: J gene, D gene, V gene, clone size, CDR3 length, CDR3 protein, CDR3 DNA. A D gene is named only where the DNA matches it firmly. Expanded clones get a size class; other rows say once, few or many, or leave the size out.

TRBJ2-5	-	TRBV10-3	-	14	CAISEAGAQETQYF	TGTGCCATCAGTGAGGCAGGGGCCCAAGAGACCCAGTACTTC
TRBJ2-1	TRBD1	TRBV4-3	-	16	CASSQGDRGSYNEQFF	TGCGCCAGCAGCCAAGGGGACAGGGGTTCCTACAATGAGCAGTTCTTC
TRBJ2-7	TRBD1	TRBV5-1	-	17	CASSFQIGTGILGEQYF	TGCGCCAGCAGCTTTCAAATAGGGACAGGGATTTTGGGTGAGCAGTACTTC
TRBJ2-2	-	TRBV14	-	15	CASSQDIGTTGELFF	TGTGCCAGCAGCCAAGATATAGGGACCACCGGGGAGCTGTTTTTT
TRBJ2-2	TRBD2	TRBV9	few	15	CASSVPAGGGGELFF	TGTGCCAGCAGCGTCCCTGCGGGGGGTGGAGGGGAGCTGTTTTTT
TRBJ1-5	-	TRBV11-2	-	15	CASSLRGGFNQPQHF	TGTGCCAGCAGCTTAAGGGGGGGCTTTAATCAGCCCCAGCATTTT
TRBJ1-5	-	TRBV24-1	few	16	CATSDSRQDSNQPQHF	TGTGCCACCAGTGATTCGCGACAGGATAGCAATCAGCCCCAGCATTTT
TRBJ2-3	-	TRBV4-1	-	17	CASSQPTWDTSTDTQYF	TGCGCCAGCAGCCAGCCCACGTGGGACACTAGCACAGATACGCAGTATTTT
TRBJ1-2	-	TRBV5-4	-	12	CASSLWQIGYTF	TGTGCCAGCAGCTTGTGGCAGATAGGCTACACCTTC
TRBJ2-3	TRBD2	TRBV14	-	16	CASSPGLAGYTDTQYF	TGTGCCAGCAGCCCCGGACTAGCGGGATACACAGATACGCAGTATTTT
TRBJ1-1	-	TRBV19	-	13	CASRSNVNTEAFF	TGTGCCAGTAGGAGTAATGTGAACACTGAAGCTTTCTTT
TRBJ2-5	TRBD2	TRBV5-1	many	14	CASSLAGAQETQYF	TGCGCCAGCAGCCTAGCGGGCGCGCAAGAGACCCAGTACTTC
TRBJ2-5	-	TRBV5-1	many	14	CASSPSGGQETQYF	TGCGCCAGCAGCCCGTCCGGGGGGCAGGAGACCCAGTACTTC
TRBJ2-1	TRBD2	TRBV4-1	few	20	CASSQDLVPSGGVAYNEQFF	TGCGCCAGCAGCCAAGATCTCGTTCCTAGCGGGGGGGTCGCCTACAATGAGCAGTTCTTC
TRBJ2-7	-	TRBV6-2/TRBV6-3	-	14	CASSAPEGKYEQYF	TGTGCCAGCAGCGCGCCAGAGGGAAAGTACGAGCAGTACTTC
TRBJ2-7	TRBD1	TRBV11-2	few	13	CASSFGTEDEQYF	TGTGCCAGCAGCTTTGGGACAGAGGACGAGCAGTACTTC
TRBJ1-5	-	TRBV12-3/TRBV12-4	many	12	CASEQGNQPQHF	TGTGCCAGCGAGCAGGGAAATCAGCCCCAGCATTTT
TRBJ2-5	TRBD1	TRBV18	many	17	CASSPSRDRGGQETQYF	TGTGCCAGCTCACCCAGCCGGGACAGGGGTGGGCAAGAGACCCAGTACTTC
TRBJ2-6	-	TRBV27	few	17	CASSSMTASSGANVLTF	TGTGCCAGCAGTTCAATGACAGCAAGCTCTGGGGCCAACGTCCTGACTTTC
TRBJ1-1	-	TRBV30	few	12	CAWSLGRTEAFF	TGTGCCTGGAGCTTGGGTAGGACTGAAGCTTTCTTT
TRBJ2-7	TRBD1	TRBV29-1	few	12	CSVEDRGIEQYF	TGCAGCGTTGAGGACAGGGGTATCGAGCAGTACTTC
TRBJ2-3	-	TRBV5-1	-	14	CASSSHPYTDTQYF	TGCGCCAGCAGCTCCCACCCCTACACAGATACGCAGTATTTT
TRBJ2-2	TRBD1	TRBV5-6	-	18	CASSLGGQGNWDTGELFF	TGTGCCAGCAGCTTGGGAGGACAGGGGAATTGGGACACCGGGGAGCTGTTTTTT
TRBJ1-1	-	TRBV28	-	16	CASCWGGRGSNTEAFF	TGTGCCAGCTGTTGGGGGGGAAGAGGGTCGAACACTGAAGCTTTCTTT
TRBJ2-4	-	TRBV27	many	15	CASSLNGGLRNIQYF	TGTGCCAGCAGTTTAAATGGGGGGCTTAGGAACATTCAGTACTTC
TRBJ1-2	-	TRBV3-1	-	12	CASSQDRAGYTF	TGTGCCAGCAGCCAAGATCGGGCTGGCTACACCTTC
TRBJ2-5	-	TRBV28	few	15	CASSPPDRFRETQYF	TGTGCCAGCAGTCCTCCCGACAGATTTCGGGAGACCCAGTACTTC
TRBJ2-5	-	TRBV4-1	few	15	CASSPTGEIQETQYF	TGCGCCAGCAGCCCAACGGGAGAAATCCAAGAGACCCAGTACTTC
TRBJ2-7	-	TRBV19	few	16	CASSIVGRGLVYEQYF	TGTGCCAGTAGTATAGTGGGACGGGGATTGGTCTACGAGCAGTACTTC
TRBJ2-7	TRBD2	TRBV7-8	few	16	CASSSGLAGGRYEQYF	TGTGCCAGCAGCTCCGGACTAGCGGGGGGCAGGTACGAGCAGTACTTC
TRBJ2-1	-	TRBV10-3	few	15	CAISERASADNEQFF	TGTGCCATCAGTGAGAGGGCTAGCGCCGACAATGAGCAGTTCTTC
TRBJ2-2	-	TRBV7-2	many	15	CASSPSRANTGELFF	TGTGCCAGCAGCCCGAGCCGCGCGAACACCGGGGAGCTGTTTTTT
TRBJ1-1	-	TRBV10-2	many	14	CASTRRPTDTEAFF	TGCGCCAGCACCCGCCGGCCCACTGACACTGAAGCTTTCTTT
TRBJ1-2	TRBD1	TRBV7-2	few	13	CASNQEYRQGFTF	TGTGCCAGCAACCAAGAGTACAGACAGGGGTTCACCTTC
TRBJ2-7	TRBD2	TRBV6-5	many	19	CASKRARTSGGSSSYEQYF	TGTGCCAGCAAACGCGCCCGGACTAGCGGGGGGTCTAGCTCCTACGAGCAGTACTTC
TRBJ2-7	-	TRBV5-1	-	14	CASSLGLGTYEQYF	TGCGCCAGCAGCTTGGGGTTGGGGACCTACGAGCAGTACTTC
TRBJ1-1	-	TRBV12-3/TRBV12-4	few	11	CASSGTSRAFF	TGTGCCAGCAGTGGGACCAGCCGAGCTTTCTTT